The present entry profiles one T cell receptor beta chain with its context. This sample was included in a study of cytomegalovirus exposure and HLA in healthy donors. From the 120-subject validation cohort, which was separate from the roughly 710-subject first cohort, the donors were drawn. The repertoire was sequenced with immunoSEQ multiplex PCR; TCRdb's copy has only in-frame clones and lacks some. The sample yields 90,000 or so clones, around 84% seen once. V was cut by 6 bases and J by 0 bases, with 7 bases left in between. Germline CDR1 and CDR2: MNHNS and SASEGT. The CDR3 extends over 13 amino acids.

V usage is TRBV6-1 and J usage is TRBJ2-3, with D possibly being TRBD2 (5 bases). The sequence came from a man younger than 30 in good health and CMV-seropositive. Sequenced: PBMCs. The CDR3 DNA follows: TGTGCCAGCAGGGGCGGGAGCACAGATACGCAGTATTTT. This translates into CASRGGSTDTQYF.